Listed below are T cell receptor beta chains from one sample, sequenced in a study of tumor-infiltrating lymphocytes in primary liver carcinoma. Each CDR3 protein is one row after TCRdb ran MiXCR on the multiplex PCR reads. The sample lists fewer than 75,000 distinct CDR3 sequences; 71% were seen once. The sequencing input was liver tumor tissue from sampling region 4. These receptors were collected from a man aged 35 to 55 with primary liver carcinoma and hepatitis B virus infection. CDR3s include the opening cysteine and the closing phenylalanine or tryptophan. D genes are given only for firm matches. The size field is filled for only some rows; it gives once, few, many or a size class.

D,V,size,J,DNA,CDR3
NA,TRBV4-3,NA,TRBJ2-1,TGCACCAGCAGCCAAGATATAGTAGACACCTATAATGAGCAGTTCTTC,CTSSQDIVDTYNEQFF
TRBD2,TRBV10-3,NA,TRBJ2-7,TGTGTCATCACCAAACGAACGGGACTAGCGGGAGGGTTATCCTACGAGCAGTACTTC,CVITKRTGLAGGLSYEQYF
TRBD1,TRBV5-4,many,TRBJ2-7,TGTGCCAGCAGCTCTGGGACAGGCGCGAGAGGCGAGCAGTACTTC,CASSSGTGARGEQYF
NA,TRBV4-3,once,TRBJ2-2,TGCGCCAGCAGCCAATCACCTAACGGGAGCACCGGGGAGCTGTTTTTT,CASSQSPNGSTGELFF
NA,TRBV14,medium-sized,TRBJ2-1,TGTGCCAGCAGCGCGCCAGGAGACAGCTCCTACAATGAGCAGTTCTTC,CASSAPGDSSYNEQFF
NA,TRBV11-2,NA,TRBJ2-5,TGTGCAAGCAGTCAAACTCCTGGCGGGCGGAAAGAGATCCAGTACTTC,CASSQTPGGRKEIQYF
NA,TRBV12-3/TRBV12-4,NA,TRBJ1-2,TGTGCCAGCAGTGTAGCGACAGGAGCAAGCTATGGCTACACCTTC,CASSVATGASYGYTF
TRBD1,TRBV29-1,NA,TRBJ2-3,TGCAGCGTTGATAGGGGGACAGATACGCACTATTTT,CSVDRGTDTHYF
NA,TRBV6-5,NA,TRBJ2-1,TGTGCCACAAGCTACTCGAATCGGTACGAGCAGTTCTTC,CATSYSNRYEQFF
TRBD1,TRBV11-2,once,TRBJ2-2,TGTGCCAGCAACTTGACGGACACAGGGGAGCTGTCTTTT,CASNLTDTGELSF
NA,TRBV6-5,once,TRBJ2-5,TGTGCCAGCAGTCACTCATGGAGGAGCCAAGAGACCCAGTATTTC,CASSHSWRSQETQYF
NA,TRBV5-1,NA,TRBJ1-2,TGCGCCAGCAGCTGGATCGTGGGGGAAGTGGATGGCTACACCTTC,CASSWIVGEVDGYTF
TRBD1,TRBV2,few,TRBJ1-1,TGTGTCAGCAGTGTGACAGGGGGGTCGATTGAAGCTTTCTTT,CVSSVTGGSIEAFF
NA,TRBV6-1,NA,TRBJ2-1,TGTGCCAGCAGTGAAGAATTAGCAGGCTTATATGAGCAGTCCTTC,CASSEELAGLYEQSF
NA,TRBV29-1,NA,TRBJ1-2,TGCAGCGTTGTCAAAGGGAACGGCTACACCTTC,CSVVKGNGYTF
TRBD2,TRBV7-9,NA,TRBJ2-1,TGTGCCAGTCTAGCGGGACGGGCTTTCGGCCTTCAGGATGAGCGGCTCTTC,CASLAGRAFGLQDERLF
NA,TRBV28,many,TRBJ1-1,TGTGCCAGCCGCGATCAGACCACTGAAGCTTTCTTT,CASRDQTTEAFF
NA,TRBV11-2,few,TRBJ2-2,TGTGCCAGCTTTGCGGGATCGAACACCGGGGAGCTGTTTTTT,CASFAGSNTGELFF
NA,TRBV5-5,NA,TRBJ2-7,TGTGCCAGCAGCTGGGACCAGGGATATGAGCAGTACTTC,CASSWDQGYEQYF
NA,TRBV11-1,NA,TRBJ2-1,TGTGCCAGCAGCTTAACCGGGACAACCTACAATGAGCAGTTCTTC,CASSLTGTTYNEQFF
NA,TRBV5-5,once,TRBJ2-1,TGTCCAAGCAGCCCTGGACATGGTTCCTACAATGAGCAGTTCTTC,CPSSPGHGSYNEQFF
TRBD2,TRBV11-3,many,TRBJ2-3,TGTGCCAGCAGCTTTAGCGGGAGGCGGACAGATACGCAGTATTTT,CASSFSGRRTDTQYF
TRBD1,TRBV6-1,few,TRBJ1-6,TGTGCCAGCAGTGAACCACCGGGGACAGGGCGGAATTCACCCCTCCACTTT,CASSEPPGTGRNSPLHF
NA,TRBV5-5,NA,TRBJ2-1,TGTGCCAGCAGCTTAGTCCCCGGACGGTACAATGAGCAGCTCTTC,CASSLVPGRYNEQLF
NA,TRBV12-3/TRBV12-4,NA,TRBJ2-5,TGTGCCAGCTGTTTTTCTCCGGGGTTAAAAGAGACCCAGTACTTC,CASCFSPGLKETQYF
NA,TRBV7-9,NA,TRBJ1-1,TGTGACAGCAGCGCCAACAGGGCTGGGGTGACTGAAGCTTACTTT,CDSSANRAGVTEAYF
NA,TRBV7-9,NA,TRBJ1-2,TGTGCCAGCAGCTACCAACGGGGGGCGAACTATGGCTACACCTTC,CASSYQRGANYGYTF
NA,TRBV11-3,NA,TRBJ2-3,TGTGCCAGCAGCTTAGAGTCCGCGCACACCGATACGCAGTATTTT,CASSLESAHTDTQYF
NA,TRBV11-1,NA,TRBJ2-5,TGTGCTAACAGTGGACGGGTGGAGGTGGAGACCCAGTACTTC,CANSGRVEVETQYF
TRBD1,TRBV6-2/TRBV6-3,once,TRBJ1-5,TGTTCCAGCAGTTGCTCTGGGACAGGCTCCAATCAGCCCCAGCATTTT,CSSSCSGTGSNQPQHF
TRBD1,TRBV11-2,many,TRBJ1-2,TGTGCCAGCAGCTTGGACAGGGGCTATGGCTACACCTTC,CASSLDRGYGYTF
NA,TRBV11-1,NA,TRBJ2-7,TGTGCCAGTAGCTTAGTGCCGGCCTCCTACGAGCAGTACTTC,CASSLVPASYEQYF
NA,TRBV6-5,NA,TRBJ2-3,TGTGCCTGCAGTTACTTCCATCCAGGTACAGATACGCAGTATTTT,CACSYFHPGTDTQYF
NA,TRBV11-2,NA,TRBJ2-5,TGTGCCAGCAGCTTAGCGAGGCTAGTCCTGGGAAGAAAAGAGACCCTGTACTTC,CASSLARLVLGRKETLYF
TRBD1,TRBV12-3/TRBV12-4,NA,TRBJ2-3,TGTGCCAGCAGCCGACAGGGGCCTTTAGATACGCAGTATTTT,CASSRQGPLDTQYF
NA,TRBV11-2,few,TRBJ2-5,TGTGCCAGCAGCGACCTGGCAGGAGCGGGAGAGACCCAGTACTTC,CASSDLAGAGETQYF
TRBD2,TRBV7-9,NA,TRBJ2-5,TGTTCCAGCAGCTTACTACTAGCGGGGCTGGAGACCCAGTACTTC,CSSSLLLAGLETQYF
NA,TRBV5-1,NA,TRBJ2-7,TGCGCTAGCTGCTTGGTTGGCGGTGGCGCGGGACAGTCCTACGAGCAGTACTTC,CASCLVGGGAGQSYEQYF
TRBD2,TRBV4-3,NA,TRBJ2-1,TGCGCCAGCAGCAACCTCGGACTAGCGGTCAATGAGCAGTTCTTT,CASSNLGLAVNEQFF
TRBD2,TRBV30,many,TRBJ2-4,TGTGCCTGGAGTAACCGGGGGGTAACCAAAAACATTCAGTACTTC,CAWSNRGVTKNIQYF
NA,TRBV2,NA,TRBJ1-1,TGTGCCAGCAGTGCAGGGACTGAAGCTTTCTTT,CASSAGTEAFF
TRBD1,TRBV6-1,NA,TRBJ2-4,TGTGCCAGCAGTGAGGGGACAGGGTCCGGCATTCAGTACTTC,CASSEGTGSGIQYF
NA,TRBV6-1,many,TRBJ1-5,TGTGCCAGCAGTGAGGCGAGGGAAGAGGCGCCCCAGCATTTT,CASSEAREEAPQHF
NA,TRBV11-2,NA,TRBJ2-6,TGTGCCAGTAGCTTAGATCTAGGGGTTGGGGCCAACGTCCTGACTTTC,CASSLDLGVGANVLTF
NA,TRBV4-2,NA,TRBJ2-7,TGTGCCAGGAGCCAAGCTCTTGGGGGCTCCTACGAGCAGTACTTC,CARSQALGGSYEQYF
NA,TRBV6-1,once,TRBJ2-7,TGTGCCAGCAGGGACAGAGCGTCCTACAATGAGCAGTACTTC,CASRDRASYNEQYF
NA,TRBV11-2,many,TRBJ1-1,TGTGCCAGCAGCTTCGATTTGGGCGGAAGAGTCGCTGAAGCTTTCTTT,CASSFDLGGRVAEAFF
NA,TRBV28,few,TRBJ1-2,TGTGCCCGCAGGGACCAAGGGCGTGGGGGCTACACCTTC,CARRDQGRGGYTF
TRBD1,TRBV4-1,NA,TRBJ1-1,TGCGCCAGCAGCCAACTCAGGGGGGGTGACACTGAAGCTTTCTTT,CASSQLRGGDTEAFF
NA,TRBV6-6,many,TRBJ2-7,TGTGCCAGCAAAGAGGGGCCTTCCTACGAGCAGTACTTC,CASKEGPSYEQYF